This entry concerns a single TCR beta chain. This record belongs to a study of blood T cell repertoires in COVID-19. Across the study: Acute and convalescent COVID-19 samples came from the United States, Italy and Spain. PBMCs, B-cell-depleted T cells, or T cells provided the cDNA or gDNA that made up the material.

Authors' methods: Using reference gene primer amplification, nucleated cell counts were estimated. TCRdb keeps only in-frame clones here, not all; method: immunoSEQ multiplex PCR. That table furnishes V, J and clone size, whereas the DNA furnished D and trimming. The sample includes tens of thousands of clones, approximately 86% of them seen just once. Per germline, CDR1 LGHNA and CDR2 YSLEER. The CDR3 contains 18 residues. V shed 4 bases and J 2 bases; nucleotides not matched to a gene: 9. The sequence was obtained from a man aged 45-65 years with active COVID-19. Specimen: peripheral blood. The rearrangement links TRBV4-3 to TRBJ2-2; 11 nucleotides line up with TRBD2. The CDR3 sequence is CASSPGGLAGLNTGELFF. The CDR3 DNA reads TGCGCCAGCAGCCCAGGAGGACTAGCGGGCCTAAACACCGGGGAGCTGTTTTTT.